Listed here is a single TCR beta chain. This receptor's antigen is unknown. One base away there is no much larger clone; base qualities are not given. Explained via the paper, the time point label denotes: at surgical resection after neoadjuvant nivolumab +/- ipilimumab. The samples were obtained from NEOSTAR, a phase 2 randomized trial that tested neoadjuvant nivolumab or nivolumab plus ipilimumab, followed by surgery, in operable NSCLC. This entry comes from a study of neoadjuvant nivolumab and ipilimumab in lung cancer (TCRdb year 2020). For the study in its entirety: Nivolumab was administered intravenously at 3 mg/kg on days 1, 15 and 29, and in the combination arm ipilimumab 1 mg/kg was added on day 1 only. The major pathologic response (MPR) rate in the intention-to-treat population in each study arm was designated as the primary trial endpoint. Matched pretherapy and resected tumor pairs were analyzed for seven patients: four treated with nivolumab and three with nivolumab plus ipilimumab. TCR repertoires in pretherapy (baseline) peripheral blood were compared with TCR repertoires in tumors resected at surgery after neoadjuvant immune checkpoint blockade. A total of 44 patients with operable NSCLC were treated in the trial, with about 23 randomized to nivolumab monotherapy and about 20 randomized to nivolumab plus ipilimumab.

Reading the germline V gene gives CDR1 MNHEY and CDR2 SVGAGI. The junction shows trimming of 5 bases on V and 8 bases on J, and the gene matches do not reach 5 bases of it. There are 13 amino acids in the CDR3, from cysteine to phenylalanine inclusive. Solely the CDR3 DNA is kept, with 39 bases framed from the first base. Summary of the overall study and its limitations: TCR richness in pretherapy blood showed a positive correlation with richness in tumors resected after neoadjuvant therapy (Spearman R ≈ 0.81). From pretherapy to surgery, tumor T-cell richness and clonality increased in three of three dual-therapy tumors but in only two of four nivolumab-treated tumors. Compared with tumor-adjacent uninvolved lung, resected tumors had greater TCR richness and clonality, and increases showed up in more of the dual-therapy-treated tumors. No significant correlation was found between TCR clonality and pathologic tumor regression, and only one major-pathologic-response sample was available for the clonality analysis. A small number of samples was subjected to TCR sequencing.

The receptor library was made with the immunoSEQ multiplex PCR assay. In the source study's methods: Repertoires were summarized by richness and clonality, and significantly expanded and contracted clones were identified between pre- and post-therapy samples. TCRdb took over this immuneACCESS table, retaining in-frame rearrangements with V and J assigned. Such tables are incomplete; in checked studies, under half of the missing clones stem from an unresolved V gene, and the remainder is unexplained. V and J calls and clone size are given by that table; D and trimming were obtained from the DNA. The sample has 7,500 or so clones on record, around 76% of them singletons. 3.5% to 4.5% of the sample is held by the ten biggest clonotypes.

Here the chain combines TRBV6-5 and TRBJ1-2; 10 central nucleotides agree with TRBD1. The material was tumor tissue, obtained after neoadjuvant nivolumab, alone or with ipilimumab, at or shortly before surgery. The TCR comes from an adult with non-small cell lung cancer. The DNA is as follows: TGTGCCAGCAGTAGACAGGGGGCGCGAGGCTACACCTTC. Its protein is CASSRQGARGYTF.